This TCR beta chain was recovered during a study of T-cell reconstitution after alpha-beta-depleted transplantation in children. During its preparation, the TCRbeta library received unique molecular identifiers. TCRdb itself ran the PCR reads through MiXCR, one entry per CDR3 protein. The sample has 450,000 to 600,000 distinct CDR3 sequences; around 17% are singletons. This clonotype was sampled from a human donor who donated a stem cell graft to a child with acute lymphoblastic leukemia. This specimen consisted of PBMCs from the stem cell graft donor, obtained from the stem cell graft.

CDR3 amino acids: CAISEGGSNTEAFF. In DNA, the CDR3 is TGTGCCATCAGTGAAGGAGGGTCGAACACTGAAGCTTTCTTT. This chain connects TRBV10-3 to TRBJ1-1, with D hard to call. Per the germline V gene, CDR1 is ENHRY and CDR2 is SYGVKD. The CDR3 totals 14 residues. The germline V and J ends were trimmed by 3 bases and 1 base, with 9 bases remaining between them.